This TCR beta chain was retrieved from a study of CD8 T cells in Susac syndrome. When the RNA was reverse transcribed, random hexamers were used with an input of about 0.5 to 1 ug. The immunoSEQ assay covered 54 Vbeta and 13 Jbeta segments for CDR3. TCRdb re-called the immunoSEQ multiplex PCR reads with MiXCR, one entry per CDR3 protein. The sample has approximately 150,000 distinct CDR3 sequences; roughly 95% are singletons. Study-wide results and limits: An acknowledgment was made by the study that its TCR sequencing and HLA analysis involved relatively few individuals.

Details on this clonotype: What it recognizes is unknown.

Trimming took off 5 bases at V and 5 bases at J, with 16 bases between the two ends. Germline values: CDR1 DFQATT, CDR2 SNEGSKA (reference sequence). CDR3 length: 14 amino acids. The T cells that were sequenced for TCR beta were CD8+ and CD4+ cells from blood. Through negative isolation, CD4+ and CD8+ T cells were obtained, while TEMRA cells were enriched using FACS. The receptor's source is a human donor with multiple sclerosis. The chain links TRBV20-1 to TRBJ2-1, with a possible D match to TRBD2 (6 bases). The specimen was CD4+ T cells from PBMCs. Written as DNA, the CDR3 is TGCAGTGCTTCGGAGACTAGAGGAAACAATGAGCAGTTCTTC. Translating gives CSASETRGNNEQFF.